The clone carrying this T cell receptor beta chain was recorded once. The data were obtained in a study of blood T cell repertoires in COVID-19. Study as a whole: There were acute and convalescent COVID-19 samples, and they came from the United States, Italy and Spain.

The CDR3 spans 14 residues. Per the germline V gene, CDR1 is SGDLS and CDR2 is YYNGEE. With 1 base clipped from V and 2 bases from J, the junction kept 2 bases outside the gene matches. Original data processing: How many nucleated cells were present was estimated from reference gene primer amplification. Only in-frame clones appear in the TCRdb table, and some are missing; sequencing was by immunoSEQ multiplex PCR. That table supplies the V and J calls and clone size; D and trimming were determined from the DNA. The sample shows more than 200,000 clones, 65% to 85% of them seen only once. Sequenced input: PBMCs or T cells enriched from blood (not recorded which). This chain joins TRBV9 and TRBJ2-5, with 7 positions matching TRBD2. This TCR was sampled from a woman in her thirties or forties with acute COVID-19. The CDR3 coding sequence is TGTGCCAGCAGCGTATTGGGGGGGCAAGAGACCCAGTACTTC. Translated: CASSVLGGQETQYF.